The 10 T cell receptor beta chains presented below share a single source sample, sequenced in a study of T cell responses to AZD1222 COVID-19 vaccine. The method was immunoSEQ multiplex PCR; TCRdb's version includes in-frame clones alone and lacks a portion of them. The data contain about 94,000 clones, around 91% of them singletons. This specimen consisted of peripheral blood, obtained on day 0 of AZD1222 vaccination. These receptors all stem from an adult in good health.

The sample holds a few counts of this clone. The chain recombines TRBV13 with TRBJ1-6; D is undetermined. Trimming shortened V by 2 bases and J by 7 bases, and 12 bases separated the two germline ends. From germline, CDR1 is PRHDT and CDR2 FYEKMQ (reference sequence). CDR3 length: 15 residues. This CDR3 is CASSLRPWPNSPLHF. As DNA, the CDR3 is TGTGCCAGCAGCTTAAGACCCTGGCCGAATTCACCCCTCCACTTT. The whole variable domain, filled in from reference TRBV13 and TRBJ1-6, reads AAGVIQSPRHLIKEKRETATLKCYPIPRHDTVYWYQQGPGQDPQFLISFYEKMQSDKGSIPDRFSAQQFSDYHSELNMSSLELGDSALYFCASSLRPWPNSPLHFGNGTRLTVT.

The rearrangement uses TRBV3-1 (or the pseudogene TRBV3-2) and TRBJ1-2; no definite D call. Germline CDR1 and CDR2: LGHDT and YNNKEL (reference sequence). V lost 1 base and J lost 8, with 11 bases in between. CDR3 length: 13 amino acids. Here the CDR3 DNA reads TGTGCCAGCAGCCAAGGTATGTCTTCGGGCTACACCTTC. Translating gives CASSQGMSSGYTF.

The chain joins TRBV6-2 or TRBV6-3 to TRBJ2-7; D possibly matches TRBD1 or TRBD2 (5 bases each). Trimming removed 5 bases from V and 5 bases from J, with 16 bases in between. Germline CDR1 reads MNHEY; CDR2 reads SVGEGT. The CDR3 has 14 residues. CDR3 amino acids: CASSPRGVRNEQYF. For the CDR3, the DNA is TGTGCCAGCAGTCCCCGAGGGGTAAGGAACGAGCAGTACTTC.

The chain recombines TRBV6-5 with TRBJ2-2; no clear D. The V end lost 10 bases, the J end lost 5 bases, and 11 bases lay between the germline ends. Germline CDR1 and CDR2: MNHEY and SVGAGI. This CDR3 has 12 residues. In DNA, the CDR3 is TGTGCCATCCGGGTTAGTACCGGGGAGCTGTTTTTT. It codes for CAIRVSTGELFF.

CDR3 sequence reads: CASRLAGAYEQYF. DNA of the CDR3: TGCGCCAGCAGACTAGCGGGGGCCTACGAGCAGTACTTC. The chain employs TRBV5-1 and TRBJ2-7; 11 bases are shared with TRBD2. The V gene's germline CDR1 is SGHRS and CDR2 YFSETQ. The CDR3 covers 13 residues. The trim removed 5 bases at V and 2 bases at J, leaving 0 bases unmatched.

DNA of the CDR3: TGTGCCAGCCAGGGGAACTATGGCTACACCTTC. Residues: CASQGNYGYTF. The rearrangement uses TRBV28 and TRBJ1-2; D is possibly TRBD1 (6 bases). There are 11 residues in the CDR3. Germline CDR1 is MDHEN and CDR2 is SYDVKM. The ends were cut back, 8 bases at V and 2 bases at J, with 6 bases in the middle.

Points on this clone: Sequence at one end of the junction differs from germline and may be a read error. J is TRBJ2-5 and V is TRBV7-7; no firm D call. The CDR3 totals 15 residues. Looked up from germline, CDR1 is SSHAT and CDR2 is FNYEAQ (reference sequence). CDR3 coding DNA: TGTGCTAGCAGCTTAAACCCGGGTAGGGAAGAGACCCAGTACTTC. Translation gives CASSLNPGREETQYF.

This clone was observed once. V is TRBV4-1 and J is TRBJ1-2, with TRBD1 as a possible D gene (6 bases). CDR1 is MGHRA and CDR2 is YSYEKL in the germline V gene. V was trimmed by 1 base and J by 7 bases, leaving 13 bases between them. The CDR3 has 14 residues. Here the CDR3 DNA reads TGCGCCAGCAGCCAAGTTTCAGGGGACTCTGGCTACACCTTC. Protein product: CASSQVSGDSGYTF.

The rearrangement joins TRBV18 to TRBJ2-7; no clear D. CDR1 and CDR2 from the germline V gene are KGHSH and LQKENI. The CDR3 totals 15 residues. V lost 3 bases and J lost 4, with 16 bases in between. The CDR3 sequence is CASSPSVWDPYEQYF. As DNA, the CDR3 is TGTGCCAGCTCACCGTCCGTATGGGATCCGTACGAGCAGTACTTC.

This clone appeared a single time. V and J are TRBV4-3 and TRBJ2-3; the match to TRBD2 covers 7 bases. CDR1 is LGHNA, CDR2 YSLEER, per germline. J lost 1 base, V lost 11 bases, and 9 bases had no gene match. This CDR3 has 14 residues. CDR3 loop: CAAGASGGTDTQYF. DNA of the CDR3: TGCGCCGCGGGTGCTAGCGGAGGCACAGATACGCAGTATTTT.